The rows below give T cell receptor beta chains drawn from one sample of a study of EBV T-cell therapy then PD-1 blockade in nasopharyngeal carcinoma. Assay used: immunoSEQ multiplex PCR; TCRdb lists only in-frame clones, some missing. Of 20,000 to 25,000 clones listed, around 80% are singletons. The antigens of these receptors remain unknown. This specimen consisted of CD8+ T cells from blood, obtained between days 200 and 300 from a patient whose treatment included autologous EBV-specific T cells and nivolumab. The receptors were sampled from a middle-aged man with nasopharyngeal carcinoma. CDR3s include the opening cysteine and the closing phenylalanine or tryptophan. The order of the fields is CDR3 length, clone size, V gene, J gene, D gene, CDR3 DNA, CDR3 protein. The D gene is left open where the match is weak. Size is stated for part of the rows, as once, few or many counts, or as a class when the clone is expanded.

CDR3 length: 15
clone size: -
V gene: TRBV2
J gene: TRBJ2-2
D gene: TRBD1
CDR3 DNA: TGTGCCAGCAGTATTCCTTGGACAGGGGCCGGGGAGCTGTTTTTT
CDR3 protein: CASSIPWTGAGELFF

CDR3 length: 15
clone size: -
V gene: TRBV2
J gene: TRBJ2-1
D gene: -
CDR3 DNA: TGTGCCAGCAGGTTAGCGGCGAACTCCTACAATGAGCAGTTCTTC
CDR3 protein: CASRLAANSYNEQFF

CDR3 length: 14
clone size: -
V gene: TRBV6-5
J gene: TRBJ1-2
D gene: -
CDR3 DNA: TGTGCCAGCAGGCTTAGGGCAGAGAACTATGGCTACACCTTC
CDR3 protein: CASRLRAENYGYTF

CDR3 length: 15
clone size: -
V gene: TRBV2
J gene: TRBJ2-7
D gene: -
CDR3 DNA: TGTGCCAGCCTCGGTTTTCAGGGAGAGGACTACGAGCAGTACTTC
CDR3 protein: CASLGFQGEDYEQYF

CDR3 length: 15
clone size: -
V gene: TRBV6-2/TRBV6-3
J gene: TRBJ2-6
D gene: -
CDR3 DNA: TGTGCCAGCAGTTACTCGGGGTCTGGGGCCAACGTCCTGACTTTC
CDR3 protein: CASSYSGSGANVLTF

CDR3 length: 14
clone size: -
V gene: TRBV7-9
J gene: TRBJ2-3
D gene: -
CDR3 DNA: TGTGCCAGCAGCTTAGCTCAGGGGTTCGAGACGCAGTATTTT
CDR3 protein: CASSLAQGFETQYF

CDR3 length: 13
clone size: -
V gene: TRBV12-3/TRBV12-4
J gene: TRBJ1-1
D gene: TRBD1
CDR3 DNA: TGTGCCAGCAGTTCCACAGGGGGCACTGAAGCTTTCTTT
CDR3 protein: CASSSTGGTEAFF

CDR3 length: 14
clone size: -
V gene: TRBV7-2
J gene: TRBJ2-5
D gene: -
CDR3 DNA: TGTGCCAGCAGCTTTGGGGGGCCCCAAGAGACCCAGTACTTC
CDR3 protein: CASSFGGPQETQYF

CDR3 length: 15
clone size: -
V gene: TRBV4-1
J gene: TRBJ2-7
D gene: -
CDR3 DNA: TGCGCCAGCAGCCAAGCGGCTCAGGCCACCTACGAGCAGTACTTC
CDR3 protein: CASSQAAQATYEQYF

CDR3 length: 13
clone size: -
V gene: TRBV12-3/TRBV12-4
J gene: TRBJ1-2
D gene: -
CDR3 DNA: TGTGCCAGCAGTTTACCGGGAGGGTATGGCTACACCTTC
CDR3 protein: CASSLPGGYGYTF

CDR3 length: 15
clone size: few
V gene: TRBV6-4
J gene: TRBJ2-3
D gene: TRBD2
CDR3 DNA: TGTGCCAGCAGTCGACTAGCGGGGGAGGTAGATACGCAGTATTTT
CDR3 protein: CASSRLAGEVDTQYF

CDR3 length: 15
clone size: -
V gene: TRBV15
J gene: TRBJ1-1
D gene: TRBD1
CDR3 DNA: TGTGCCACCAGCAGTCTGGGACAGCTAAACACTGAAGCTTTCTTT
CDR3 protein: CATSSLGQLNTEAFF

CDR3 length: 16
clone size: -
V gene: TRBV5-6
J gene: TRBJ2-3
D gene: TRBD1
CDR3 DNA: TGTGCCAGCAGCTGGGCCCAGGGGGTTAGCACAGATACGCAGTATTTT
CDR3 protein: CASSWAQGVSTDTQYF

CDR3 length: 15
clone size: -
V gene: TRBV5-1
J gene: TRBJ2-7
D gene: TRBD1
CDR3 DNA: TGCGCCAGCAGCTTCGACAGGGGATCCGCCTACGAGCAGTACTTC
CDR3 protein: CASSFDRGSAYEQYF

CDR3 length: 14
clone size: -
V gene: TRBV5-6
J gene: TRBJ1-2
D gene: -
CDR3 DNA: TGTGCCAGCAGGACAGGCAGGGAAAAATATGGCTACACCTTC
CDR3 protein: CASRTGREKYGYTF

CDR3 length: 13
clone size: -
V gene: TRBV4-2
J gene: TRBJ2-5
D gene: -
CDR3 DNA: TGTGCCAGCAGCCAAGGTGCTGGGGCGGGGCCGAACTTC
CDR3 protein: CASSQGAGAGPNF

CDR3 length: 13
clone size: -
V gene: TRBV27
J gene: TRBJ2-7
D gene: -
CDR3 DNA: TGTGCCAGCATCCGGGCAGGATCGTACGAGCAGTACTTC
CDR3 protein: CASIRAGSYEQYF

CDR3 length: 13
clone size: -
V gene: TRBV5-8
J gene: TRBJ1-2
D gene: -
CDR3 DNA: TGTGCCAGCAGACGGGGGGCGACGGGAGGCTACACCTTC
CDR3 protein: CASRRGATGGYTF

CDR3 length: 15
clone size: -
V gene: TRBV9
J gene: TRBJ1-2
D gene: TRBD1
CDR3 DNA: TGTGCCAGCAGCGTGGGAGCGGGGACAGTCTATGGCTACACCTTC
CDR3 protein: CASSVGAGTVYGYTF

CDR3 length: 15
clone size: once
V gene: TRBV30
J gene: TRBJ1-5
D gene: TRBD1
CDR3 DNA: TGTGCCTGGAGTCATCCGGACAGGTACAATCAGCCCCAGCATTTT
CDR3 protein: CAWSHPDRYNQPQHF

CDR3 length: 14
clone size: -
V gene: TRBV7-9
J gene: TRBJ1-5
D gene: -
CDR3 DNA: TGTGCCAGCAGTCCGGACAGTAGCAATCAGCCCCAGCATTTT
CDR3 protein: CASSPDSSNQPQHF

CDR3 length: 12
clone size: few
V gene: TRBV2
J gene: TRBJ1-2
D gene: TRBD1
CDR3 DNA: TGTGCCAGCACCCCGGGACAGGATGGCTACACCTTC
CDR3 protein: CASTPGQDGYTF

CDR3 length: 17
clone size: -
V gene: TRBV7-8
J gene: TRBJ2-3
D gene: TRBD2
CDR3 DNA: TGTGCCAGCAGCATAACTTTAGCGGGGGGCCCTACGGGTACGCAGTATTTT
CDR3 protein: CASSITLAGGPTGTQYF

CDR3 length: 16
clone size: few
V gene: TRBV6-1
J gene: TRBJ1-5
D gene: -
CDR3 DNA: TGTGCCAGCAGTGCAGACGAAGGGGGGGGCAATCAGCCCCAGCATTTT
CDR3 protein: CASSADEGGGNQPQHF

CDR3 length: 15
clone size: -
V gene: TRBV7-3
J gene: TRBJ2-2
D gene: -
CDR3 DNA: TGTGCCAGCAGCCACAAAGGGGCCTCCGCCGGGGAGCTGTTTTTT
CDR3 protein: CASSHKGASAGELFF

CDR3 length: 14
clone size: -
V gene: TRBV9
J gene: TRBJ1-2
D gene: -
CDR3 DNA: TGTGCCAGCGGCTCATGGGGCCGAAACTATGGCTACACCTTC
CDR3 protein: CASGSWGRNYGYTF

CDR3 length: 13
clone size: -
V gene: TRBV5-6
J gene: TRBJ1-3
D gene: -
CDR3 DNA: TGTGCCAGCAGCCCCCAAGGGGGGAACACCATATATTTT
CDR3 protein: CASSPQGGNTIYF

CDR3 length: 13
clone size: -
V gene: TRBV6-4
J gene: TRBJ2-1
D gene: -
CDR3 DNA: TGTGCCAGCAGTGCCGGCAGCAACAATGAGCAGTTCTTC
CDR3 protein: CASSAGSNNEQFF

CDR3 length: 12
clone size: -
V gene: TRBV28
J gene: TRBJ1-1
D gene: -
CDR3 DNA: TGTGCCAGCAGCCGGGGACACACTGAAGCTTTCTTT
CDR3 protein: CASSRGHTEAFF

CDR3 length: 17
clone size: -
V gene: TRBV4-1
J gene: TRBJ1-5
D gene: -
CDR3 DNA: TGCGCCAGCAGCCAAGGCCCGGCCAGGCTGCCCCATCAGCCCCAGCATTTT
CDR3 protein: CASSQGPARLPHQPQHF

CDR3 length: 15
clone size: -
V gene: TRBV28
J gene: TRBJ2-1
D gene: TRBD1
CDR3 DNA: TGTGCCAGCAGGGACAGGGAATATGATGACAATGAGCAGTTCTTC
CDR3 protein: CASRDREYDDNEQFF

CDR3 length: 14
clone size: once
V gene: TRBV4-3
J gene: TRBJ2-5
D gene: -
CDR3 DNA: TGCGCCAGCAGCCCCGGCAGGTACCAAGAGACCCAGTACTTC
CDR3 protein: CASSPGRYQETQYF

CDR3 length: 12
clone size: -
V gene: TRBV15
J gene: TRBJ2-7
D gene: -
CDR3 DNA: TGTGCCACCAGCAGAGAGTACTACGAGCAGTACTTC
CDR3 protein: CATSREYYEQYF

CDR3 length: 15
clone size: -
V gene: TRBV12-5
J gene: TRBJ1-5
D gene: -
CDR3 DNA: TGTGCTAGTGGTTTGGAGGGTGAGGGCAATCAGCCCCAGCATTTT
CDR3 protein: CASGLEGEGNQPQHF

CDR3 length: 16
clone size: -
V gene: TRBV4-3
J gene: TRBJ2-5
D gene: TRBD2
CDR3 DNA: TGCGCCAGCAGCCAAGCCTGGGGGGGACTCCAAGAGACCCAGTACTTC
CDR3 protein: CASSQAWGGLQETQYF

CDR3 length: 12
clone size: -
V gene: TRBV13
J gene: TRBJ1-5
D gene: -
CDR3 DNA: TGTGCCAGCAGCTTTTTCAATCAGCCCCAGCATTTT
CDR3 protein: CASSFFNQPQHF

CDR3 length: 13
clone size: -
V gene: TRBV29-1
J gene: TRBJ1-3
D gene: -
CDR3 DNA: TGCAGCGTTGAAGACAGGGCTGGAAACACCATATATTTT
CDR3 protein: CSVEDRAGNTIYF

CDR3 length: 14
clone size: -
V gene: TRBV6-5
J gene: TRBJ2-2
D gene: -
CDR3 DNA: TGTGCCAGCAGCCACCAGTCCTACACCGGGGAGCTGTTTTTT
CDR3 protein: CASSHQSYTGELFF

CDR3 length: 13
clone size: -
V gene: TRBV18
J gene: TRBJ1-2
D gene: -
CDR3 DNA: TGTGCCAGCTCACCATACGGAACCTATGGCTACACCTTC
CDR3 protein: CASSPYGTYGYTF

CDR3 length: 16
clone size: -
V gene: TRBV15
J gene: TRBJ2-3
D gene: -
CDR3 DNA: TGTGCCACCAGCAGAGGGGTGGGGCGACGCACAGATACGCAGTATTTT
CDR3 protein: CATSRGVGRRTDTQYF

CDR3 length: 13
clone size: -
V gene: TRBV2
J gene: TRBJ1-6
D gene: -
CDR3 DNA: TGTGCCAGCAGTGAAGGCTATAATTCACCCCTCCACTTT
CDR3 protein: CASSEGYNSPLHF